One and the same sample provided the 20 T cell receptor beta chains below, sequenced in a study of blood T cell repertoires in COVID-19. Produced via immunoSEQ multiplex PCR; TCRdb's table is partial and in-frame only. The data contain about 270,000 clones, roughly 90% of them seen just once; the ten biggest clones take up approximately 3%. Sequencing used PBMCs or T cells enriched from blood (not recorded which). Receptors originate from a man aged 35-49 years who had been exposed to COVID-19.

This chain links TRBV6-2 or TRBV6-3 with TRBJ2-1; 13 bases agree with TRBD2. This CDR3 region has 16 residues. The germline V gene encodes CDR1 MNHEY and CDR2 SVGEGT. Trimming at V came to 5 bases and at J to 10 bases, leaving 11 bases not matched to a gene. CDR3 coding DNA: TGTGCCAGCAGTCGACCCGGGACTAGCGGGAAACGGGAGCAGTTCTTC. Residues: CASSRPGTSGKREQFF.

V gene TRBV21-1 combines with J gene TRBJ1-4; the table gives TRBD1 as D, unverified against the DNA. TRBV21-1 is flagged as a pseudogene. This CDR3 comprises 16 residues. The CDR3 loop is CASSKTLPGANEKLFF. CDR3 DNA sequence: TGTGCCAGCAGCAAAACCCTACCAGGGGCTAATGAAAAACTGTTTTTT.

The V and J genes are TRBV19 and TRBJ1-5, with 10 bases fitting TRBD1. V lost 1 base and J lost 0; bases outside the gene matches: 15. Germline assignment: CDR1 LNHDA and CDR2 SQIVND (reference sequence). This CDR3 region has 21 residues. CDR3 amino acids: CASSIAPGGTGAPYSNQPQHF. Here the CDR3 DNA reads TGTGCCAGTAGTATAGCCCCGGGGGGGACAGGGGCGCCTTATAGCAATCAGCCCCAGCATTTT.

The chain uses TRBV7-2 and TRBJ2-3; 7 bases are shared with TRBD2. Germline V CDR1 and CDR2: SGHTA, FQGNSA. CDR3 length: 14 residues. V gave up 5 bases and J gave up 0 bases; unmatched junction bases: 2. Here the CDR3 DNA reads TGTGCCAGCAGCGGGAGGGTTAGCACAGATACGCAGTATTTT. This translates into CASSGRVSTDTQYF. Variable domain in full (rest from reference TRBV7-2 and TRBJ2-3): GAGVSQSPSNKVTEKGKDVELRCDPISGHTALYWYRQSLGQGLEFLIYFQGNSAPDKSGLPSDRFSAERTGGSVSTLTIQRTQQEDSAVYLCASSGRVSTDTQYFGPGTRLTVL.

Regarding this clone: One end of the junction varies from germline; a read error may be responsible. V gene TRBV20-1 combines with J gene TRBJ2-1; 7 nucleotides match TRBD2. The germline gives CDR1 DFQATT, CDR2 SNEGSKA (reference sequence). CDR3 length: 9 amino acids. CDR3 nucleotide sequence: TGCAGTGCTTATAGAGCGGGGCTCTTC. Translation: CSAYRAGLF.

V usage is TRBV12-3 or TRBV12-4 and J usage is TRBJ1-4; the D is unclear. This CDR3 has 13 amino acids. V shed 7 bases and J shed 4 bases, with 10 bases lying between them. CDR3 region: CASMEDLNEKLFF. Written as DNA, the CDR3 is TGTGCCAGCATGGAGGACCTTAATGAAAAACTGTTTTTT.

CDR3 protein: CASSRTDTGELFF. CDR3 coding DNA: TGTGCCAGCAGCCGGACAGACACCGGGGAGCTGTTTTTT. This chain connects TRBV21-1 to TRBJ2-2; TRBD1, the D gene given by the table, was not confirmed from the DNA. TRBV21-1 is listed as a pseudogene. The CDR3 totals 13 residues.

The chain carries TRBV28 and TRBJ1-2; TRBD1 matches 9 bases. The length of the CDR3 is 14 residues. Looked up from germline, CDR1 is MDHEN and CDR2 is SYDVKM. V was clipped by 6 bases and J by 4 bases; unmatched bases: 6. The CDR3 region is CASRPQGAFYGYTF. CDR3 DNA sequence: TGTGCCAGCAGACCACAGGGGGCATTCTATGGCTACACCTTC.

V and J are TRBV3-1 (or the pseudogene TRBV3-2) and TRBJ2-5; TRBD2 matches at 14 bases. This CDR3 has 18 amino acids. J gave up 3 bases and V 4 bases, and 10 bases lay outside the gene matches. Germline V lookup: CDR1 LGHDT, CDR2 YNNKEL (reference sequence). The CDR3 region has the DNA TGTGCCAGCAGCCCCCAAAGGACTAGCGGGAGGTTTGAAGAGACCCAGTACTTC. Translating it yields CASSPQRTSGRFEETQYF.

The chain carries TRBV19 and TRBJ1-2; a possible D gene is TRBD1 (5 bases). V was cut by 3 bases and J by 1 base, with 15 bases left in between. Per the germline V gene, CDR1 is LNHDA and CDR2 is SQIVND (reference sequence). The CDR3 has 16 residues. The CDR3 coding sequence is TGTGCCAGTAGTATTCCCTCCACAGGTGTTAACTATGGCTACACCTTC. It translates to CASSIPSTGVNYGYTF.

The chain uses TRBV7-8 and TRBJ2-3, with unresolved D. Trimming took 1 base from V and 0 from J, leaving 11 bases between them. The CDR3 spans 16 residues. Per germline, CDR1 SGHVS and CDR2 FQNEAQ. CDR3 amino acids: CASSLELVRSTDTQYF. CDR3 nucleotide sequence: TGTGCCAGCAGCTTAGAACTGGTCCGGAGCACAGATACGCAGTATTTT.

The chain links TRBV12-5 to TRBJ1-1; D is possibly TRBD1 (5 bases). Germline lookup yields CDR1 LGHNT and CDR2 FRNRAP. The CDR3 runs 13 residues. V shed 7 bases and J shed 4 bases, with 13 bases lying between them. The CDR3 DNA sequence: TGTGCTAGTGCCCATTTAGGGGTCACTGAAGCTTTCTTT. Amino acid sequence: CASAHLGVTEAFF.

V and J are TRBV5-1 and TRBJ2-1; 10 nucleotides agree with TRBD2. Germline CDR1 is SGHRS and CDR2 is YFSETQ. V gave up 0 bases and J gave up 7 bases; unmatched junction bases: 7. The length of the CDR3 is 16 residues. Here the CDR3 reads CASSLAGASGSNEQFF. The DNA of the CDR3 is TGCGCCAGCAGCTTGGCCGGCGCTAGCGGGAGTAATGAGCAGTTCTTC.

The chain carries TRBV2 and TRBJ2-1; 7 bases map to TRBD1. Trimming cost V 5 bases and J 3 bases; bases outside gene matches: 1. This CDR3 spans 13 amino acids. Germline V gene data show CDR1 as SNHLY and CDR2 as FYNNEI. The CDR3 region is CASSTGVYNEQFF. DNA of the CDR3: TGTGCCAGCAGTACAGGGGTCTACAATGAGCAGTTCTTC.

The chain carries TRBV14 and TRBJ1-2; D uncertain. The germline CDR1 and CDR2 sequences are SGHDN and FVKESK. Trimming pared 2 bases from V and 2 bases from J, leaving 6 bases between. The length of the CDR3 is 13 residues. CDR3 sequence reads: CASSQSQNYGYTF. The CDR3 bases are TGTGCCAGCAGCCAATCGCAGAACTATGGCTACACCTTC.

This clone was counted once. The chain joins TRBV28 to TRBJ2-2; 8 nucleotides match TRBD1. CDR1 and CDR2 from the germline V gene are MDHEN and SYDVKM. The CDR3 is 13 amino acids. V lost 8 bases and J lost 4; bases outside the gene matches: 3. The CDR3 protein is CASLTGGTGELFF. In DNA, the CDR3 is TGTGCCAGCCTTACAGGGGGCACCGGGGAGCTGTTTTTT.

The chain employs TRBV6-2 or TRBV6-3 and TRBJ1-1; TRBD1 is a possible D gene (6 bases). Germline V gene sequence: CDR1 MNHEY, CDR2 SVGEGT. The V end was cut by 2 bases, the J end by 3 bases, with 13 bases between. This CDR3 spans 15 amino acids. This chain's CDR3 is CASSYAGGGHTEAFF. Written as DNA, the CDR3 is TGTGCCAGCAGTTACGCGGGCGGGGGCCACACTGAAGCTTTCTTT.

CDR3 DNA: TGTGCCAGCAGCGTAACATTGACAGGCTCAGGAAACACCATATATTTT. Amino acid sequence: CASSVTLTGSGNTIYF. The chain carries TRBV9 and TRBJ1-3; perhaps TRBD1 as D (6 bases). The CDR3 length is 16 residues. Per germline, CDR1 SGDLS and CDR2 YYNGEE. V was shortened by 1 base and J by 4 bases, with 15 bases between the two germline ends.

The table lists this clone with a few counts. The chain joins TRBV9 to TRBJ2-1; TRBD2 agrees at 12 bases. Germline-derived CDR1 and CDR2 are SGDLS and YYNGEE. CDR3 size: 15 residues. The ends lost 2 bases at V and 8 bases at J; junction bases unmatched: 5. CDR3 DNA: TGTGCCAGCAGCGTGACTAGCGGGAGTCCGGATGAGCAGTTCTTC. Translation gives CASSVTSGSPDEQFF. The complete variable domain, with remaining parts taken from reference TRBV9 and TRBJ2-1, reads DSGVTQTPKHLITATGQRVTLRCSPRSGDLSVYWYQQSLDQGLQFLIQYYNGEERAKGNILERFSAQQFPDLHSELNLSSLELGDSALYFCASSVTSGSPDEQFFGPGTRLTVL.

The CDR3 loop is CASSRTGLPEAFF. The CDR3 bases are TGTGCCAGCAGCCGAACAGGGTTACCTGAAGCTTTCTTT. This sequence joins TRBV12-3 or TRBV12-4 and TRBJ1-1; D perhaps matches TRBD1 (6 bases). V was pared by 6 bases and J by 6 bases, with 14 bases between. The CDR3 spans 13 residues.